The present TCR beta chain was sequenced within a study of cytomegalovirus exposure and HLA in healthy donors. Study-wide results and limits: Several of the most significant clusters appeared linked to common viral pathogens, based on a later analysis.

The PCR was carried out with 60 Vbeta primers and 13 Jbeta primers. The assay was immunoSEQ multiplex PCR, and TCRdb's table has in-frame clones only and misses some. The repertoire has about 170,000 clones, about four fifths of them found once; the top ten carry 2% to 2.5%. Details on this clone: Its specificity is not known.

The CDR3 totals 18 residues. The germline V gene has CDR1 SGHDT and CDR2 YYEEEE. The J segment lost 0 bases and the V segment lost 3 bases, leaving 13 bases of the junction unmatched. The source of this sequence is a woman between 45 and 65 years old in good health and CMV-seronegative. The chain joins TRBV5-6 to TRBJ2-3, with 7 bases fitting TRBD2. The specimen sequenced was PBMCs. The DNA of the CDR3 is TGTGCCAGCAGCTCGGGGGGTAGCGGAGACGCAAGCACAGATACGCAGTATTTT. Translation: CASSSGGSGDASTDTQYF.